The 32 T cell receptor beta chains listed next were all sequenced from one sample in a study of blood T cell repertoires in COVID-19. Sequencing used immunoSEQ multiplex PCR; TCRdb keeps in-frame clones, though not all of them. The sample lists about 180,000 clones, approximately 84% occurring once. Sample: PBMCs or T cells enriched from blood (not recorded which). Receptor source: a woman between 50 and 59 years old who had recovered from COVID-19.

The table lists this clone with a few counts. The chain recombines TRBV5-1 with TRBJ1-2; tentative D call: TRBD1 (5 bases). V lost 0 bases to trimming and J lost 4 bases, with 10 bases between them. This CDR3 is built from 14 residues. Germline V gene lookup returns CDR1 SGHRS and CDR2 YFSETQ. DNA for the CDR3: TGCGCCAGCAGCTTGGGGCAGGGCGTCTATGGCTACACCTTC. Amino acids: CASSLGQGVYGYTF.

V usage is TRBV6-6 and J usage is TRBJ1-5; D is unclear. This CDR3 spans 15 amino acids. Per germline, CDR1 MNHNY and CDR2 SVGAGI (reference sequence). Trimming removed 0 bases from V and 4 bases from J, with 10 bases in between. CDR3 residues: CASSYSIPGNQPQHF. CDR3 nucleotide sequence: TGTGCCAGCAGTTACTCGATTCCGGGAAATCAGCCCCAGCATTTT.

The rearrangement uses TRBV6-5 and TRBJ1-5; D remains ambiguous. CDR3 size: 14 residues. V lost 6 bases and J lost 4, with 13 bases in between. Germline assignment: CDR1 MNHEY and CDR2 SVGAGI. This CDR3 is CASSRGAVNQPQHF. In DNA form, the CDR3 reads TGTGCCAGCAGCCGCGGCGCGGTGAATCAGCCCCAGCATTTT.

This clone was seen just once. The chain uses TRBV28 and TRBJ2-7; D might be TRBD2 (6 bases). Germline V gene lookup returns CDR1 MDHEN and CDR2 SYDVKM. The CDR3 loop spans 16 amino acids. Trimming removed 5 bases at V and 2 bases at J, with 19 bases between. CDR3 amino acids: CASSPRLVGAPYEQYF. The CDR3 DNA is TGTGCCAGCAGTCCTAGACTAGTCGGTGCCCCCTACGAGCAGTACTTC.

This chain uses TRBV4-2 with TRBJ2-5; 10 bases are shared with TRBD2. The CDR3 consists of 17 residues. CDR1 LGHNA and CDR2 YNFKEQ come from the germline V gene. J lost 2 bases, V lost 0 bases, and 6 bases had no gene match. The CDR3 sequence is CASSQDASGSGQETQYF. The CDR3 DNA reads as TGTGCCAGCAGCCAAGACGCTAGCGGGAGTGGGCAAGAGACCCAGTACTTC.

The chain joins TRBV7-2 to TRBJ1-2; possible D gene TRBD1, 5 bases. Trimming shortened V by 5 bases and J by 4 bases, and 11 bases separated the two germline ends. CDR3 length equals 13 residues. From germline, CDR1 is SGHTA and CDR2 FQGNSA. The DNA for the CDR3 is TGTGCCAGCAGCCCGCGACAGAGCTATGGCTACACCTTC. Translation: CASSPRQSYGYTF. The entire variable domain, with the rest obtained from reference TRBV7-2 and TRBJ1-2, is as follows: GAGVSQSPSNKVTEKGKDVELRCDPISGHTALYWYRQSLGQGLEFLIYFQGNSAPDKSGLPSDRFSAERTGGSVSTLTIQRTQQEDSAVYLCASSPRQSYGYTFGSGTRLTVV.

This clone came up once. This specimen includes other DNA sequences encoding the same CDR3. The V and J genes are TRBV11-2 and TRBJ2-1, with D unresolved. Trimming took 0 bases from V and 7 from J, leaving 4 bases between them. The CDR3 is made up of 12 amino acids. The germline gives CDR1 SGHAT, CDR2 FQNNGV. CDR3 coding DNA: TGTGCCAGCAGCTTAGATCGGAATGAGCAGTTCTTC. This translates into CASSLDRNEQFF.

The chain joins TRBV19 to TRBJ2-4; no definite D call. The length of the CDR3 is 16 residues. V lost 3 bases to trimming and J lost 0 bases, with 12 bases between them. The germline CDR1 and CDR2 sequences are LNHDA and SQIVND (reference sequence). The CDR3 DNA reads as TGTGCCAGTAGTATGGCCCCACCGATAGCCAAAAACATTCAGTACTTC. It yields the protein CASSMAPPIAKNIQYF.

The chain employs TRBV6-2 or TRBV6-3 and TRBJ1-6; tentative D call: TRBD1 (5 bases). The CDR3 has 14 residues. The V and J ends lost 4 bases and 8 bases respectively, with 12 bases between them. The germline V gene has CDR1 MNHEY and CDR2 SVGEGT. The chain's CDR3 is CASSFGTADSPLHF. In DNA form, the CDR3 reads TGTGCCAGCAGTTTCGGGACTGCTGATTCACCCCTCCACTTT.

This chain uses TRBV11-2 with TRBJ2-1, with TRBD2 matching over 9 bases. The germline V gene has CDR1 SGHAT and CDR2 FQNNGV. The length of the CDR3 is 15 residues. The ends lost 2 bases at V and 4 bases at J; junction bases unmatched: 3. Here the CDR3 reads CASSLLSGGYNEQFF. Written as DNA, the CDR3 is TGTGCCAGCAGCTTATTAAGCGGGGGGTACAATGAGCAGTTCTTC.

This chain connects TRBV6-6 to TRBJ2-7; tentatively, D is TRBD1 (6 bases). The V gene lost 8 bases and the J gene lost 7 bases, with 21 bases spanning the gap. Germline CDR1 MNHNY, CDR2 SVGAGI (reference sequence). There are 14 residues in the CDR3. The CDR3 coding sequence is TGTGCCAGCTCCCATCGCACAGGGTTGGGGGAGCAGTACTTC. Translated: CASSHRTGLGEQYF.

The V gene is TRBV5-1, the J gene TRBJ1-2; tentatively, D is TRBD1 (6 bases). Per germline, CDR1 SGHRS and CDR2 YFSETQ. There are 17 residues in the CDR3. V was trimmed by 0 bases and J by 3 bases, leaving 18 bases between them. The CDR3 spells CASSLEGAGDRDYGYTF. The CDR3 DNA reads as TGCGCCAGCAGCTTGGAAGGGGCAGGGGATAGGGACTATGGCTACACCTTC.

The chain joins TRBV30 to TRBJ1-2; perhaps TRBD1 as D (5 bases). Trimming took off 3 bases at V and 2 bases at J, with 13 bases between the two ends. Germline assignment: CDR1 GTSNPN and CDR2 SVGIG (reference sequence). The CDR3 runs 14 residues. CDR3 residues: CAWRAGMVNYGYTF. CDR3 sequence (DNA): TGTGCCTGGAGAGCAGGGATGGTAAACTATGGCTACACCTTC.

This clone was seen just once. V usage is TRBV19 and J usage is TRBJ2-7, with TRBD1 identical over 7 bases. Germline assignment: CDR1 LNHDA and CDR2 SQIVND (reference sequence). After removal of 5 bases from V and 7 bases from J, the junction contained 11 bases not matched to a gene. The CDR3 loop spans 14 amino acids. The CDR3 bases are TGTGCCAGTAGTCCCCGGGACAGTGAGTGGGAGCAGTACTTC. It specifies CASSPRDSEWEQYF.

This CDR3 is CASSHDYLDRGRTGELFF. The DNA for the CDR3 is TGTGCCAGCAGCCACGACTACTTGGACAGGGGGCGTACCGGGGAGCTGTTTTTT. The chain recombines TRBV25-1 with TRBJ2-2, with TRBD1 matching over 11 bases. The CDR3 extends over 18 amino acids. Per the germline V gene, CDR1 is MGHDK and CDR2 is SYGVNS. V lost 6 bases to trimming and J lost 5 bases; unmatched junction nucleotides: 14.

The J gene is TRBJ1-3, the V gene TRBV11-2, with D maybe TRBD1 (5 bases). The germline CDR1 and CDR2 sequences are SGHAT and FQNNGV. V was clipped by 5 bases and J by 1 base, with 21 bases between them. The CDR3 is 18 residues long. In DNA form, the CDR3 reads TGTGCCAGCAGCCCAGTCCCCAGGGAAAGGTGGTCTGGAAACACCATATATTTT. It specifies CASSPVPRERWSGNTIYF.

Written as DNA, the CDR3 is TGTGCCAGCAGCCGGGACAGGGGCACCTACGAGCAGTACTTC. It encodes CASSRDRGTYEQYF. V usage is TRBV6-5 and J usage is TRBJ2-7; 10 bases fit TRBD1. There are 14 residues in the CDR3. The J segment lost 2 bases and the V segment lost 6 bases, leaving 4 bases of the junction unmatched. Germline V gene data show CDR1 as MNHEY and CDR2 as SVGAGI.

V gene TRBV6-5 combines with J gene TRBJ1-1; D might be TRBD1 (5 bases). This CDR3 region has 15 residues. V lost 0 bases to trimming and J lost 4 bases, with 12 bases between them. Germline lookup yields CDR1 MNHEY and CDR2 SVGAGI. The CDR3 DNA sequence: TGTGCCAGCAGTTACTCGAATCGGGGGGGCACTGAAGCTTTCTTT. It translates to CASSYSNRGGTEAFF.

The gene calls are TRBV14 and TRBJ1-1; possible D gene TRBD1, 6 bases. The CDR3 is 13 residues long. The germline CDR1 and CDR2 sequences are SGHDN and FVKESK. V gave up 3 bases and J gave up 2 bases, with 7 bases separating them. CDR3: CASSQGHNTEAFF. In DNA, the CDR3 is TGTGCCAGCAGCCAGGGACATAACACTGAAGCTTTCTTT.

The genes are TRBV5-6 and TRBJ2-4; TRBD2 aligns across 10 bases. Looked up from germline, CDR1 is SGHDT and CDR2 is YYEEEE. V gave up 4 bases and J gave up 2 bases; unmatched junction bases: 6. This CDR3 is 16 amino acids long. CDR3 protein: CASSPPLAGPKNIQYF. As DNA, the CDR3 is TGTGCCAGCAGCCCCCCACTAGCGGGACCCAAAAACATTCAGTACTTC.

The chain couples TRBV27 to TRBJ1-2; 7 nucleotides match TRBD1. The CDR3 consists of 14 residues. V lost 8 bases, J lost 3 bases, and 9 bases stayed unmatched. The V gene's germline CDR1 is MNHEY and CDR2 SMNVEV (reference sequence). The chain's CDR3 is CASGSRGADYGYTF. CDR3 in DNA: TGTGCCAGCGGCTCCAGGGGGGCTGACTATGGCTACACCTTC.

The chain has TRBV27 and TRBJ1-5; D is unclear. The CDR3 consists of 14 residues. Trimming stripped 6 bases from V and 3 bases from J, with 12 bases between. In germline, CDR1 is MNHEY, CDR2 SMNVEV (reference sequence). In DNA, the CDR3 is TGTGCCAGCAGATCAGGCAGCAACAATCAGCCCCAGCATTTT. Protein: CASRSGSNNQPQHF.

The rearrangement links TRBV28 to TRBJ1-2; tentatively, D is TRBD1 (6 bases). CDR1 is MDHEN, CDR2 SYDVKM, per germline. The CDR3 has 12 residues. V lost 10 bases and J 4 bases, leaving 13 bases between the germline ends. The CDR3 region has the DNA TGTGCCACTCCGGGGGGCGCCTATGGCTACACCTTC. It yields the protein CATPGGAYGYTF.

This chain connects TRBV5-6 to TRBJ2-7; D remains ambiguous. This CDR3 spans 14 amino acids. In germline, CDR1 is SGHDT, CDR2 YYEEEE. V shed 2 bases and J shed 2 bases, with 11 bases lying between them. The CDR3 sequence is CASSFTLLPYEQYF. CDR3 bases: TGTGCCAGCAGCTTCACGTTACTCCCCTACGAGCAGTACTTC.

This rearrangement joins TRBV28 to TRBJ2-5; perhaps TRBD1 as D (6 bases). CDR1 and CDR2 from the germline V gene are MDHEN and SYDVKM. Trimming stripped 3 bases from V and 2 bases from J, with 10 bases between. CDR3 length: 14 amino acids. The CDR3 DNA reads TGTGCCAGCAGTTTTCTACAGGGACAAGAGACCCAGTACTTC. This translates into CASSFLQGQETQYF.

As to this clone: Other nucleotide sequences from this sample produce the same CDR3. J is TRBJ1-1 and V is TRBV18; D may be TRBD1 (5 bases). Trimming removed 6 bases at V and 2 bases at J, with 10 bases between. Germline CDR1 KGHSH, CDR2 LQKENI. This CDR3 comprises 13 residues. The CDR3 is CASSPTGNTEAFF. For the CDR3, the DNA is TGTGCCAGCTCTCCAACAGGAAACACTGAAGCTTTCTTT.

CDR3 nucleotide sequence: TGTGCCAGCAGCGTTGACGGGACTAGGCACAATGAGCAGTTCTTC. Protein: CASSVDGTRHNEQFF. V and J are TRBV9 and TRBJ2-1, with 8 positions matching TRBD2. Losses at the gene ends were 2 bases for V and 5 bases for J; bases not matched to a gene: 6. CDR1 and CDR2 from the germline V gene are SGDLS and YYNGEE. The CDR3 runs to 15 residues.

The DNA of the CDR3 is TGTGCCAGCAGCGGGACAGCAACTAGCACAGATACGCAGTATTTT. Protein sequence: CASSGTATSTDTQYF. This chain joins TRBV2 and TRBJ2-3; 7 nucleotides align to TRBD1. Germline trimming cut 6 bases from V and 0 bases from J; bases unmatched to any gene: 6. The CDR3 is 15 residues long. From germline, CDR1 is SNHLY and CDR2 FYNNEI.

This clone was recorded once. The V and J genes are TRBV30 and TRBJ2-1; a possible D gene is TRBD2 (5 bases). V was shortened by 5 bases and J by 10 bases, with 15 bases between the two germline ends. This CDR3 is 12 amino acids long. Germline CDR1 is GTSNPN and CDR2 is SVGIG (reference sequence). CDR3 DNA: TGTGCCTGGGGGGAGTCTCCCTGGGAGCAGTTCTTC. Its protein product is CAWGESPWEQFF.

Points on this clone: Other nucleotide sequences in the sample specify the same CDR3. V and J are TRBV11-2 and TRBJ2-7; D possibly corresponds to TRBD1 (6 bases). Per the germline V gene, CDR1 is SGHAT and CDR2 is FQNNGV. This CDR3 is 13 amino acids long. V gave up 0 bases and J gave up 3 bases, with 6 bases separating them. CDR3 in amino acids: CASSLDRGYEQYF. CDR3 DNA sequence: TGTGCCAGCAGCTTAGACAGGGGCTACGAGCAGTACTTC.

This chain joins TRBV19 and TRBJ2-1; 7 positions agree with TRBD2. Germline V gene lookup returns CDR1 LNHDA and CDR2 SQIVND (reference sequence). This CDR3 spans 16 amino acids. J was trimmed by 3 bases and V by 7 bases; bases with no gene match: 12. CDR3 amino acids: CASTPAGGRNYNEQFF. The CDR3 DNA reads TGTGCCAGTACCCCAGCCGGGGGGAGGAACTACAATGAGCAGTTCTTC.

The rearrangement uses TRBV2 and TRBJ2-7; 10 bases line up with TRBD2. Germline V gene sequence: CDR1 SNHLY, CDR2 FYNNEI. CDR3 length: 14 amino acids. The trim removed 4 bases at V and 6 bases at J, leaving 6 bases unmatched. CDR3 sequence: CASSGSGRAVEQYF. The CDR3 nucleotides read TGTGCCAGCAGTGGAAGCGGGAGGGCAGTCGAGCAGTACTTC.